The 8 T cell receptor beta chains presented below share a single source sample, sequenced in a study of T cell clones after liver transplantation. The method was immunoSEQ multiplex PCR; TCRdb's version includes in-frame clones alone and lacks a portion of them. The sample has roughly 100,000 clones; 82% are singletons. Specimen: CD4+ T cells from blood, collected before liver transplant. All receptors come from a human donor who received a liver transplant.

This chain uses TRBV4-3 with TRBJ2-5, with 12 positions matching TRBD2. From germline, CDR1 is LGHNA and CDR2 YSLEER. The CDR3 consists of 17 residues. Losses at the gene ends were 1 base for V and 2 bases for J; bases not matched to a gene: 5. The CDR3: CASSQGTSGDSQETQYF. The CDR3 DNA reads as TGCGCCAGCAGCCAAGGGACTAGCGGGGATTCACAAGAGACCCAGTACTTC.

This clone appeared a single time. The chain is built from TRBV29-1 and TRBJ1-1, with TRBD1 as a possible D gene (5 bases). CDR3 length equals 12 residues. The germline V gene has CDR1 SQVTM and CDR2 ANQGSEA. Trimming stripped 4 bases from V and 5 bases from J, with 11 bases between. CDR3 amino acids: CSVAGLGTEAFF. The CDR3 nucleotides read TGCAGCGTTGCAGGGCTGGGGACTGAAGCTTTCTTT.

This chain connects TRBV7-2 to TRBJ1-1, with 7 bases lining up with TRBD1. This CDR3 has 16 residues. J lost 4 bases, V lost 4 bases, and 12 bases had no gene match. Germline CDR1 SGHTA, CDR2 FQGNSA. The CDR3: CASSSDRVLRGTEAFF. Here the CDR3 DNA reads TGTGCCAGCAGCTCTGACAGGGTCTTGAGGGGCACTGAAGCTTTCTTT.

The CDR3 sequence: CASSLGGLGDNEQFF. The CDR3 DNA sequence: TGTGCCAGCAGCTTAGGGGGACTAGGGGACAATGAGCAGTTCTTC. The V gene is TRBV11-3, the J gene TRBJ2-1, with 8 bases fitting TRBD2. This CDR3 has 15 residues. V shed 1 base, J shed 5 bases, and the junction held 4 bases outside the gene matches. CDR1 and CDR2 (germline): SGHNT, YENEEA.

This chain's CDR3 is CASSLALFGRAGANVLTF. The CDR3 DNA sequence: TGTGCCAGCAGCTTGGCCCTATTTGGACGGGCTGGGGCCAACGTCCTGACTTTC. The V call is TRBV5-6, the J call TRBJ2-6; D ambiguous. This CDR3 comprises 18 residues. V was clipped by 0 bases and J by 2 bases, with 15 bases between them. The V gene's germline CDR1 is SGHDT and CDR2 YYEEEE.

V usage is TRBV18 and J usage is TRBJ2-1; 13 bases are a match to TRBD2. The CDR3 is 18 amino acids. Germline V gene data show CDR1 as KGHSH and CDR2 as LQKENI. The ends lost 4 bases at V and 0 bases at J; junction bases unmatched: 6. CDR3 bases: TGTGCCAGCTCACAGGGGACTAGCGGGACAAGCTCCTACAATGAGCAGTTCTTC. Translated, it gives CASSQGTSGTSSYNEQFF.

The genes are TRBV9 and TRBJ2-3; D is unclear. The V gene's germline CDR1 is SGDLS and CDR2 YYNGEE. Trimming removed 0 bases at V and 4 bases at J, with 6 bases between. The CDR3 has 13 residues. The DNA for the CDR3 is TGTGCCAGCAGCGTAGGCCCTCCAGATACGCAGTATTTT. Its translation is CASSVGPPDTQYF.

This clone was observed a single time. The chain carries TRBV2 and TRBJ2-1, with a possible D match to TRBD1 (6 bases). CDR3 size: 13 residues. Germline V gives CDR1 SNHLY, CDR2 FYNNEI. The V and J ends lost 11 bases and 5 bases respectively, with 16 bases between them. Written as DNA, the CDR3 is TGTGCCTCGGGACACAACCTCGACAATGAGCAGTTCTTC. Encoded protein: CASGHNLDNEQFF.